These 5 T cell receptor beta chains came from one sample sequenced in a study of blood T cell repertoires in COVID-19. Using immunoSEQ multiplex PCR, the repertoire was profiled, and TCRdb retains in-frame clones only, with some absent. Found here are about 89,000 clones, roughly 80% of them singletons; the top ten hold roughly 6%. The sequenced material came from peripheral blood. These receptors were obtained from a man aged 70-80 years with COVID-19, enrolled during active disease.

This chain links TRBV7-6 with TRBJ1-4; TRBD1 might be the D (5 bases). CDR3 length equals 16 residues. Germline V gene sequence: CDR1 SGHVS, CDR2 FNYEAQ. V lost 2 bases to trimming and J lost 4 bases, with 14 bases between them. The CDR3, as DNA: TGTGCCAGCAGCTTAAACTCGGGGGTCGTTAATGAAAAACTGTTTTTT. This translates into CASSLNSGVVNEKLFF.

V gene TRBV6-5 combines with J gene TRBJ1-2, with no clear D. V lost 2 bases and J 8 bases, leaving 9 bases between the germline ends. Germline loops: CDR1 MNHEY, CDR2 SVGAGI. The length of the CDR3 is 12 residues. The CDR3 coding sequence is TGTGCCAGCAGTTACGGTCGGGGAGGCTACACCTTC. It is translated as CASSYGRGGYTF.

V usage is TRBV10-3 and J usage is TRBJ2-7; 11 nucleotides agree with TRBD1. CDR3 length: 15 residues. Germline V gene sequence: CDR1 ENHRY, CDR2 SYGVKD. Germline trimming cut 8 bases from V and 1 base from J; bases unmatched to any gene: 7. DNA for the CDR3: TGTGCCATCGGCCTCGGACAGGGGGCTTCCTACGAGCAGTACTTC. This translates into CAIGLGQGASYEQYF.

This clone was seen once. CDR3 sequence reads: CASSTTGEAFF. The CDR3 DNA is TGTGCCAGCAGCACCACAGGGGAAGCTTTCTTT. J is TRBJ1-1 and V is TRBV7-9; TRBD1 is a possible D gene (6 bases). Germline CDR1 SEHNR, CDR2 FQNEAQ (reference sequence). Trimming removed 5 bases at V and 8 bases at J, with 9 bases between. The CDR3 loop spans 11 amino acids.

This clone was counted a few times. The chain couples TRBV11-2 to TRBJ1-6; 9 bases are shared with TRBD1. This CDR3 has 16 residues. Germline CDR1 reads SGHAT; CDR2 reads FQNNGV. With V trimmed by 3 bases and J by 6 bases, 6 bases remained unmatched. CDR3 amino acids: CASSLRGDRVNSPLHF. CDR3 bases: TGTGCCAGCAGCTTGCGAGGGGACAGGGTTAATTCACCCCTCCACTTT.